These 6 T cell receptor beta chains came from one sample sequenced in a study of blood T cell repertoires in COVID-19. Profiling relied on immunoSEQ multiplex PCR, and the TCRdb table lists in-frame clones only, not all of them. The sample has some 220,000 clones; around 84% are singletons. The source material was peripheral blood. These TCRs come from a human donor in a cohort sampled during active COVID-19.

The chain links TRBV6-6 to TRBJ1-5, with D possibly being TRBD1 (5 bases). Per the germline V gene, CDR1 is MNHNY and CDR2 is SVGAGI (reference sequence). CDR3 length: 15 amino acids. V shed 2 bases and J shed 1 base, with 9 bases lying between them. The CDR3, as DNA: TGTGCCAGCAGTTACCAGGGTAGGAGCAATCAGCCCCAGCATTTT. Amino acids: CASSYQGRSNQPQHF.

The chain recombines TRBV6-5 with TRBJ1-1; TRBD1 might be the D (6 bases). The V and J ends lost 8 bases and 3 bases respectively, with 16 bases between them. Germline loops: CDR1 MNHEY, CDR2 SVGAGI. This CDR3 contains 14 residues. The CDR3 DNA sequence: TGTGCCAGCCGCGTTTCGACAGGAGACACTGAAGCTTTCTTT. Protein: CASRVSTGDTEAFF.

The chain links TRBV6-2 or TRBV6-3 to TRBJ1-1; D perhaps matches TRBD1 (5 bases). V dropped 1 base and J dropped 0 bases, with 12 bases sitting between them. In germline, CDR1 is MNHEY, CDR2 SVGEGT. CDR3 size: 16 residues. The CDR3 nucleotides read TGTGCCAGCAGTTACTTTCGGGGAGGGGTGAACACTGAAGCTTTCTTT. Its protein product is CASSYFRGGVNTEAFF.

This clone was recorded once. This chain uses TRBV21-1 with TRBJ2-2; the table assigns TRBD2, which was not confirmed against the DNA. TRBV21-1 is marked as a pseudogene. The CDR3 contains 15 residues. The CDR3 region has the DNA TGTGCCAGCAGCAAAGTCTCCGGGGAGGCCGGGGAGCTGTTTTTT. Protein sequence: CASSKVSGEAGELFF.

The V call is TRBV19, the J call TRBJ2-7, with 7 bases aligning to TRBD1. V lost 3 bases and J lost 0; bases outside the gene matches: 5. The CDR3 consists of 15 residues. CDR1 and CDR2 from the germline V gene are LNHDA and SQIVND (reference sequence). The CDR3 nucleotides are TGTGCCAGTAGTATCGCCGGGACAGTCTCCTACGAGCAGTACTTC. It encodes CASSIAGTVSYEQYF.

The chain couples TRBV6-5 to TRBJ1-6; maybe TRBD1 (5 bases). Germline lookup yields CDR1 MNHEY and CDR2 SVGAGI. The CDR3 runs 15 residues. V lost 0 bases and J lost 7, with 10 bases in between. The CDR3 DNA sequence: TGTGCCAGCAGTTACTCCCAGGAGGGGAATTCACCCCTCCACTTT. It specifies CASSYSQEGNSPLHF.